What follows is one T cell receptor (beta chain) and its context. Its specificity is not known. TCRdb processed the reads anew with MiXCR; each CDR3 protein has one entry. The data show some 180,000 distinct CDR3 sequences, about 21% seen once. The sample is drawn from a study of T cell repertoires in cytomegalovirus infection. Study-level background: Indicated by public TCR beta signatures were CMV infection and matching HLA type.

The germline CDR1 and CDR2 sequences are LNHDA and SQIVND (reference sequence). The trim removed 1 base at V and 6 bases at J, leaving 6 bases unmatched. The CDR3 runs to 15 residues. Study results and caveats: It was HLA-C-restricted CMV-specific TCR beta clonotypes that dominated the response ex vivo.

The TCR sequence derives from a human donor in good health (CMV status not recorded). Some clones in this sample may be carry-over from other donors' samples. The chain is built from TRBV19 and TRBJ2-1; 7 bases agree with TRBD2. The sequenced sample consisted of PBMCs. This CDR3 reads CASSIAGGSVNEQFF. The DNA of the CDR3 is TGTGCCAGTAGTATAGCCGGCGGGAGCGTCAATGAGCAGTTCTTC. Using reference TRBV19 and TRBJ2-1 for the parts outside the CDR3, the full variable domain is DGGITQSPKYLFRKEGQNVTLSCEQNLNHDAMYWYRQDPGQGLRLIYYSQIVNDFQKGDIAEGYSVSREKKESFPLTVTSAQKNPTAFYLCASSIAGGSVNEQFFGPGTRLTVL.